This entry is about one T cell receptor beta chain. Its matching antigen is unknown. The source of the sample is a study of T cell clones after liver transplantation. Study information: TCRbeta sequencing after a pre-transplant mixed lymphocyte reaction identified graft-donor-reactive clones, later tracked in post-transplant blood. Study-level points and caveats: These preliminary findings come from unstandardized post-transplant sampling times.

In germline, CDR1 is LNHDA, CDR2 SQIVND (reference sequence). The CDR3 contains 14 residues. Deletions cut 8 bases from V and 1 base from J, with 14 bases between. Sorting of unstimulated PBMCs yielded separate CD3+CD4+ and CD3+CD8+ fractions. Produced via immunoSEQ multiplex PCR; TCRdb's table is partial and in-frame only. Found here are tens of thousands of clones, 84% of them singletons; the top ten hold around 8.7%. This chain links TRBV19 with TRBJ1-1; D unresolved. Source: CD4+ T cells from blood, taken before liver transplant. This sequence was found in a human donor who received a liver transplant. CDR3 DNA: TGTGCCAGTGGAGGAGGGTCGGAGAACACTGAAGCTTTCTTT. It translates to CASGGGSENTEAFF.